This T cell receptor (beta chain) is drawn from a study of shared clonotypes between healthy human individuals. V lost 2 bases and J 4 bases, leaving 26 bases between the germline ends. Germline CDR1 MGHRA, CDR2 YSYEKL. The CDR3 covers 19 residues. Naive CD8 cells lacked CD45RO and underwent positive selection for CCR7, leaving out terminally differentiated effector memory CD45RA+ cells. Clones were sequenced by immunoSEQ multiplex PCR, and TCRdb holds only the in-frame ones, with some missing. The sample yields about 2.2 million clones, 85% to 95% seen once. This clonotype was sampled from a young man in good health. Some clones in this sample may be carry-over from other donors' samples. The specimen was naive CD8+ T cells from PBMCs. The chain combines TRBV4-1 with TRBJ2-5; D not resolved. CDR3 loop: CASSQLPPGLLKELETQYF. CDR3 bases: TGCGCCAGCAGCCAACTCCCTCCCGGGTTGCTAAAGGAGTTAGAGACCCAGTACTTC.